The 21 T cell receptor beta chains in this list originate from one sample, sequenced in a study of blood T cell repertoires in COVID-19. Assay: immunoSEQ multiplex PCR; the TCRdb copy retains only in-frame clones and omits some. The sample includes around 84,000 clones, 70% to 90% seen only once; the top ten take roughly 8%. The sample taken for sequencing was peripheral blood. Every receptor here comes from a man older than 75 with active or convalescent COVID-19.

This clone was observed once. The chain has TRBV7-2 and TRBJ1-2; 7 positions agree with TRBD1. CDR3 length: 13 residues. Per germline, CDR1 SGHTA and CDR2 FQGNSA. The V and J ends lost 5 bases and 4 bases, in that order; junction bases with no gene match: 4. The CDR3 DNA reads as TGTGCCAGCAGCCCCCACAGGGGCTATGGCTACACCTTC. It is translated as CASSPHRGYGYTF.

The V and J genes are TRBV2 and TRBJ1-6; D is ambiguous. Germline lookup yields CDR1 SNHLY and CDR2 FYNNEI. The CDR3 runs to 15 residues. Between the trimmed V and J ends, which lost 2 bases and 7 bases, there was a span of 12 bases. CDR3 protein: CASSELGSGNSPLHF. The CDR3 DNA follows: TGTGCCAGCAGTGAACTCGGGTCCGGGAATTCACCCCTCCACTTT.

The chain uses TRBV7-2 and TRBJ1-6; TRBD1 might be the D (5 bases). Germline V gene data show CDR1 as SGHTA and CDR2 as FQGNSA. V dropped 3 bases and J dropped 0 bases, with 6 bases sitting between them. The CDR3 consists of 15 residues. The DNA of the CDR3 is TGTGCCAGCAGCTTGGGGGGCTCCTATAATTCACCCCTCCACTTT. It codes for CASSLGGSYNSPLHF.

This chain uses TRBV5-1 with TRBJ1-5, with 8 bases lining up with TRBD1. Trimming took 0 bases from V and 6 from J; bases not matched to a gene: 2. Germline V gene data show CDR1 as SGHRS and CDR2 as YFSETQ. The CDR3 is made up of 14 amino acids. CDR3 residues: CASSLGTGSQPQHF. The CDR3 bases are TGCGCCAGCAGCTTGGGGACAGGGAGTCAGCCCCAGCATTTT.

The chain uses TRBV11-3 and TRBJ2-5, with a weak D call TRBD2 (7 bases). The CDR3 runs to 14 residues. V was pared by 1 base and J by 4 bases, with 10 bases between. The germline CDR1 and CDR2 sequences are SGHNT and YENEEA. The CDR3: CASSLAGGRETQYF. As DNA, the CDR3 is TGTGCCAGCAGCTTAGCCGGGGGGCGAGAGACCCAGTACTTC.

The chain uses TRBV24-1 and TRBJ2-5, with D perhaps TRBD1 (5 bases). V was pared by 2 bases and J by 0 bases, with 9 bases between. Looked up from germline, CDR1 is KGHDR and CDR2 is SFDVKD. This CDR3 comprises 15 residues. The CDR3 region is CATSDSRQYQETQYF. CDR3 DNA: TGTGCCACCAGTGATTCCCGACAGTACCAAGAGACCCAGTACTTC.

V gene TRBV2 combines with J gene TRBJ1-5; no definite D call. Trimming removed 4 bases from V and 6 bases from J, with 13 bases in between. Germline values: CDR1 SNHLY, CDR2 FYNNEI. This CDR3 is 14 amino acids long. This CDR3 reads CASSVMSYSQPQHF. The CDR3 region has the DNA TGTGCCAGCAGTGTGATGAGTTATAGTCAGCCCCAGCATTTT.

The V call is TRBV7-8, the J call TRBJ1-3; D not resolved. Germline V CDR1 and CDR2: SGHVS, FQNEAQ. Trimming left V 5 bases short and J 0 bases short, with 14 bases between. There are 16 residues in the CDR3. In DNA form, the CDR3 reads TGTGCCAGCAGCCGATCGTACACCTCCTCTGGAAACACCATATATTTT. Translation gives CASSRSYTSSGNTIYF.

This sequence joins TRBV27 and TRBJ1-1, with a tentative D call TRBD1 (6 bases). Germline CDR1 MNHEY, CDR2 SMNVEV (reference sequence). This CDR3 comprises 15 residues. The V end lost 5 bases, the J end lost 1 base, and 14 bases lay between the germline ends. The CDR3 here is CASSIYGDTNTEAFF. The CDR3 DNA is TGTGCCAGCAGTATCTACGGGGACACGAACACTGAAGCTTTCTTT.

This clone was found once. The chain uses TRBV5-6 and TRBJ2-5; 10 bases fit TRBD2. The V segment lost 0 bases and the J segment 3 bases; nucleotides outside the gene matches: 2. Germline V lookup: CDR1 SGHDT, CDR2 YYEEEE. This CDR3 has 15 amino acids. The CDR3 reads CASSLGGLAEETQYF. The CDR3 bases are TGTGCCAGCAGCTTGGGCGGACTAGCGGAAGAGACCCAGTACTTC. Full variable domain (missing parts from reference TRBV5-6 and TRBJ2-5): DAGVTQSPTHLIKTRGQQVTLRCSPKSGHDTVSWYQQALGQGPQFIFQYYEEEERQRGNFPDRFSGHQFPNYSSELNVNALLLGDSALYLCASSLGGLAEETQYFGPGTRLLVL.

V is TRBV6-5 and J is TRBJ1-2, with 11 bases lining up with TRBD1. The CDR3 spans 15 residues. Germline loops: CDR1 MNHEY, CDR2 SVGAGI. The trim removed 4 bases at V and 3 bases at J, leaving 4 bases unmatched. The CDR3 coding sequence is TGTGCCAGCAGTTCCCGGACAGGGGGCGACTATGGCTACACCTTC. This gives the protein CASSSRTGGDYGYTF.

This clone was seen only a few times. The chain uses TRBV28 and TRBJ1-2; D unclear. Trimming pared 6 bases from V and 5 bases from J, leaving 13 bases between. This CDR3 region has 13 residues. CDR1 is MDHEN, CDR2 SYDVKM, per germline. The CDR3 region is CASRPSGPYGYTF. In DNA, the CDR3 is TGTGCCAGCAGGCCTAGCGGGCCATATGGCTACACCTTC.

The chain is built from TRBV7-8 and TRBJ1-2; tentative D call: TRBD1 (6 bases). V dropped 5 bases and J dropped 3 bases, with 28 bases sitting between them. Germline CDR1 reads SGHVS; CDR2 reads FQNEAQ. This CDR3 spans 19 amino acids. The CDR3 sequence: CASSPLPHPRGIGYYGYTF. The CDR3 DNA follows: TGTGCCAGCAGCCCCCTTCCACACCCAAGGGGGATTGGCTACTATGGCTACACCTTC.

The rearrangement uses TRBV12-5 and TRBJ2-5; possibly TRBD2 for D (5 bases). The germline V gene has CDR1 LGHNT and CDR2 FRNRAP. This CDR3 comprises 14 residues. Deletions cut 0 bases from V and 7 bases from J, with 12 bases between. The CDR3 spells CASGLVSGKGTQYF. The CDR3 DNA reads TGTGCTAGTGGTTTGGTATCGGGGAAAGGGACCCAGTACTTC. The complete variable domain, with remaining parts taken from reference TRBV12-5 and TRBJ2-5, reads DARVTQTPRHKVTEMGQEVTMRCQPILGHNTVFWYRQTMMQGLELLAYFRNRAPLDDSGMPKDRFSAEMPDATLATLKIQPSEPRDSAVYFCASGLVSGKGTQYFGPGTRLLVL.

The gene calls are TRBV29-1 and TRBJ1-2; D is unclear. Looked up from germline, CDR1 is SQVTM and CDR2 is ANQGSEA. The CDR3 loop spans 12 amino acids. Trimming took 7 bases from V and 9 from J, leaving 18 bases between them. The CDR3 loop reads CSASGSWDRYTF. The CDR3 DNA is TGCAGCGCTTCGGGGTCCTGGGATCGCTACACCTTC.

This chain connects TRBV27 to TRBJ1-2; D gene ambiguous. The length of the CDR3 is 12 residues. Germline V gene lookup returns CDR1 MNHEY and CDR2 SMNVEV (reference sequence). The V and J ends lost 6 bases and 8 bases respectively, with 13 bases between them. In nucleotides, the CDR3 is TGTGCCAGCAGGGAGGAAGCGGGGGGCTACACCTTC. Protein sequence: CASREEAGGYTF.

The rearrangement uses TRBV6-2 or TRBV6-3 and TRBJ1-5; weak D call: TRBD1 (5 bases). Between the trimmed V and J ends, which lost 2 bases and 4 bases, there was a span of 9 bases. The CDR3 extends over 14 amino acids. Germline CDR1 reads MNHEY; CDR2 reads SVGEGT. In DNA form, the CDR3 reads TGTGCCAGCAGTTACGGCAGGGTGAATCAGCCCCAGCATTTT. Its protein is CASSYGRVNQPQHF.

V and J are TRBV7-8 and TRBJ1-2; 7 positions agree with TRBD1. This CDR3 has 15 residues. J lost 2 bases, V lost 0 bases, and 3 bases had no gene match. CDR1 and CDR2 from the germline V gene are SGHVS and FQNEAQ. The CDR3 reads CASSLALQGNYGYTF. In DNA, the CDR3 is TGTGCCAGCAGCTTAGCCCTACAGGGGAACTATGGCTACACCTTC.

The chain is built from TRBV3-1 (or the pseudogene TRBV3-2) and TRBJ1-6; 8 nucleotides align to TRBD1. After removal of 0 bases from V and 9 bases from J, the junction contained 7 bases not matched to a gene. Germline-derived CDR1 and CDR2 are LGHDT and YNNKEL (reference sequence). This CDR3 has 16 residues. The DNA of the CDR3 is TGTGCCAGCAGCCAAGATTGGACAGGGTCGACTTCACCCCTCCACTTT. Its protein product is CASSQDWTGSTSPLHF.

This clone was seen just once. CDR3 residues: CASSYAGGETQYF. Written as DNA, the CDR3 is TGTGCCAGCAGTTATGCAGGGGGCGAGACCCAGTACTTC. The chain couples TRBV6-5 to TRBJ2-5, with 8 bases matching TRBD1. The CDR3 is 13 amino acids. Trimming cost V 3 bases and J 5 bases; bases outside gene matches: 2. Germline V gene sequence: CDR1 MNHEY, CDR2 SVGAGI.

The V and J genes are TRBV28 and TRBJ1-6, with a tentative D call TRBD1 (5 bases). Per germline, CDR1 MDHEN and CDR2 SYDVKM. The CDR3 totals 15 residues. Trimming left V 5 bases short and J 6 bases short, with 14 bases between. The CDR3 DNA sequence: TGTGCCAGCAGTCTGCCGGACAACGGTAATTCACCCCTCCACTTT. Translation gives CASSLPDNGNSPLHF.